The sequence of this TCR beta chain was determined in a study of CD8 T cells in ankylosing spondylitis. On this clonotype: One base away lies a much larger clone, so this may be a sequencing read error.

In TCRdb, the 5' RACE reads were re-called with MiXCR into one record per CDR3 protein. The profile shows 120,000 or so distinct CDR3 sequences, roughly an eighth of them singletons. The sample was blood, either unsorted or a sorted T cell fraction (not recorded which). This TCR came from a female donor with ankylosing spondylitis or in good health (not recorded which).

The CDR3 loop is CASRGQRSYEHYF. The CDR3 DNA reads as TGTGCAAGCCGTGGGCAGCGCTCCTACGAGCACTACTTC. The rearrangement joins TRBV12-3 or TRBV12-4 to TRBJ2-7; D remains unclear. The CDR3 is 13 residues long.